Listed below are T cell receptor beta chains from one sample, sequenced in a study of tumor-infiltrating lymphocytes in localized non-small cell lung cancer. Profiling relied on immunoSEQ multiplex PCR, and the TCRdb table lists in-frame clones only, not all of them. This sample has about 16,000 clones, with around two thirds found just once. What was sequenced was lung tumor tissue. These receptors all come from a human donor with non-small cell lung cancer. Both conserved end residues are part of each CDR3. Fields, in order: clone size, D gene, J gene, V gene, CDR3 DNA, CDR3 protein. D genes are given only for firm matches. Clone sizes are given selectively: once, few, many, or a class where the clone is expanded.

-,-,TRBJ2-7,TRBV6-1,TGTGCCAGCAGTGAAGCGAAATACGAGCAGTACTTC,CASSEAKYEQYF
-,-,TRBJ1-3,TRBV5-1,TGCGCCAGCAGCTTGGTAGGGGCCAGAAATGGAAACACCATATATTTT,CASSLVGARNGNTIYF
once,TRBD1,TRBJ1-2,TRBV7-2,TGTGCCAGCAGCCCGGGACAGCGATCCCGGACTGGCTACACCTTC,CASSPGQRSRTGYTF
-,-,TRBJ1-1,TRBV5-8,TGTGCCAGCAGCTTGGCGGGATACACTGAAGCTTTCTTT,CASSLAGYTEAFF
-,-,TRBJ1-2,TRBV6-4,TGTGCCAGCAGCGATACCGCCACAGGGCTCCTCGGTGGCTACACCTTC,CASSDTATGLLGGYTF
-,-,TRBJ1-4,TRBV7-2,TGTGCCAGCAGCTTTAGGTCGGGGGACGTACTGTTTTTT,CASSFRSGDVLFF
-,-,TRBJ1-1,TRBV5-6,TGTGCCAGCAGCTTTGAGAACACTGAAGCTTTCTTT,CASSFENTEAFF
few,TRBD1,TRBJ1-6,TRBV5-6,TGTGCCAGCAGCTCGCAAGGACAGGGTAATTCACCCCTCCACTTT,CASSSQGQGNSPLHF
-,-,TRBJ1-3,TRBV2,TGTGCCAGCAGTGTAGTTCAGCGAAACACCATATATTTT,CASSVVQRNTIYF
few,TRBD1,TRBJ1-5,TRBV29-1,TGCAGCGTTGGACAGGGAGAACAGCCCCAGCATTTT,CSVGQGEQPQHF
-,-,TRBJ2-7,TRBV10-3,TGTGCCATCACCCCCGAGCCCCTATCCTACGAGCAGTACTTC,CAITPEPLSYEQYF
medium-sized,-,TRBJ2-7,TRBV7-2,TGTGCCAGCAGTCGTAGCGGTAGCTCCTACGAGCAGTACTTC,CASSRSGSSYEQYF
few,-,TRBJ1-1,TRBV6-5,TGTGCCAGCAGTTACAGGGAAGGAATGAACACTGAAGCTTTCTTT,CASSYREGMNTEAFF
-,-,TRBJ2-3,TRBV5-5,TGTGCCAGCAGCTATGGACCACCAGATACGCAGTATTTT,CASSYGPPDTQYF
few,-,TRBJ2-1,TRBV1,TGCACCAGCAGCCAACTTGCAAGTCTAGCGGGAGAGAACTCCTACAATGAGCAGTTCTTC,CTSSQLASLAGENSYNEQFF
few,-,TRBJ2-1,TRBV9,TGTGCCAGCAGCGTAGGTAGTATGGAGTTTTGGGCCTCGGCCCAGTTCTTC,CASSVGSMEFWASAQFF
-,TRBD1,TRBJ1-2,TRBV27,TGTGCCAGCCGTCCGACAGGGTTGGGATTTGGCTACACCTTC,CASRPTGLGFGYTF
-,-,TRBJ2-7,TRBV4-1,TGCGCCAGCACCACGGGGTCGGGACGCAGCTCCTACGAGCAGTACTTC,CASTTGSGRSSYEQYF
once,-,TRBJ1-4,TRBV11-2,TGTGCCAGCAGCTTACAGGGGCCGGGCTCACTCCGAAAACTGTTTTTT,CASSLQGPGSLRKLFF
few,-,TRBJ2-2,TRBV10-2,TGCGCCAGCAGTAGGGGGAGGGAGCGGGTCGGGGAGCTGTTTTTT,CASSRGRERVGELFF
-,-,TRBJ2-7,TRBV30,TGTGCCTGGAGTCGAGGGGCCTCCTACGAGCAGTACTTC,CAWSRGASYEQYF
-,TRBD2,TRBJ2-7,TRBV7-9,TGTGCCAGCAGCCTCAGCGGGAGGGTTTCCCCCGAGCAGTACTTC,CASSLSGRVSPEQYF
-,-,TRBJ2-5,TRBV6-5,TGTGCCAGCAGTTCCCGGGCGCGAGCCGGGGGGACCCAGTACTTC,CASSSRARAGGTQYF
-,-,TRBJ1-6,TRBV7-9,TGTGCCAGCAGCTACGACGGTAATTCACCCCTCCACTTT,CASSYDGNSPLHF
-,TRBD1,TRBJ1-1,TRBV19,TGTGCCAGTAGTCCCGGACAGGGGAGCACCGAAGCTTTCTTT,CASSPGQGSTEAFF
-,-,TRBJ2-2,TRBV2,TGTGCCAGCAGTGAGGGGAAGCGACGCGCGAACACCGGGGAGCTGTTTTTT,CASSEGKRRANTGELFF
few,-,TRBJ1-6,TRBV7-2,TGTGCCAGCAGCTTAATTGGGAACACGGGTTCACCCCTCCACTTT,CASSLIGNTGSPLHF
-,-,TRBJ1-5,TRBV7-8,TGTGCCAGCAGCTTAGAGAGGGAAGGGCAGCCCCAGCATTTT,CASSLEREGQPQHF
-,TRBD1,TRBJ1-2,TRBV2,TGTGCCAGCAGGGGTGGGACAGGGGGCTTGTATGGCTACACCTTC,CASRGGTGGLYGYTF
-,TRBD2,TRBJ2-2,TRBV9,TGTGCCATCACTCGAGGGACTAGCGGGAGCGCCGGGGAGCTGTTTTTT,CAITRGTSGSAGELFF
-,TRBD2,TRBJ2-3,TRBV6-4,TGTGCCAGCACCAGACTAGCGGGAGGTTACACAGATACGCAGTATTTT,CASTRLAGGYTDTQYF
-,TRBD2,TRBJ2-7,TRBV4-3,TGCGCCAGCAGCGGACTAGCGGGAGGTCGGGAGCAGTACTTC,CASSGLAGGREQYF
-,-,TRBJ2-3,TRBV28,TGTGCCAGCAGTTTAGGACTTGCGCAGTATTTT,CASSLGLAQYF
few,-,TRBJ1-5,TRBV4-2,TGTGCCAGCAGCCAATCTTTTCAAAGCAATCAGCCCCAGCATTTT,CASSQSFQSNQPQHF
few,-,TRBJ2-7,TRBV23-1,TGCGCCAGCAGTATCCAAGTCTGCGAGCAGTACTTC,CASSIQVCEQYF
-,-,TRBJ2-5,TRBV14,TGTGCCAGCAGCCATTTGGTAAATTTCCGGGAGACCCAGTACTTC,CASSHLVNFRETQYF
-,-,TRBJ1-4,TRBV5-1,TGCGCCAGCAGCTTTGGCGGCTCCGGTTTAGAAAAACTGTTTTTT,CASSFGGSGLEKLFF
-,-,TRBJ1-2,TRBV18,TGTGCCAGCTCACCAGGGAGACAGGTCGGGGATTTCTATGGCTACACCTTC,CASSPGRQVGDFYGYTF
few,-,TRBJ1-1,TRBV7-9,TGTGCCAGCAGCTTAGCGCCCCCGGCGGACACTGAAGCTTTCTTT,CASSLAPPADTEAFF
-,-,TRBJ1-2,TRBV6-5,TGTGCCAGCAGTTATGAATGGAGCTATGGCTACACCTTC,CASSYEWSYGYTF
few,TRBD1,TRBJ1-6,TRBV6-5,TGTGCCAGCAGTTACCAGGGACAGAGCAATTCACCCCTCCACTTT,CASSYQGQSNSPLHF
-,-,TRBJ2-5,TRBV10-3,TGTGCCATCACCGAAGGGAGGGGGCTTGAGACCCAGTACTTC,CAITEGRGLETQYF
-,-,TRBJ1-5,TRBV7-9,TGTGCCAGCAGCTTGGGGAATAGCAATCAGCCCCAGCATTTT,CASSLGNSNQPQHF
once,-,TRBJ1-1,TRBV30,TGTGCCTGGAGTTTTAACGCAGGGATTGAAGCTTTCTTT,CAWSFNAGIEAFF
-,TRBD2,TRBJ2-2,TRBV5-7,TGTGCTTCAACCGGGACTAGCGGAATGAACACCGGGGAGCTGTTTTTT,CASTGTSGMNTGELFF
few,-,TRBJ1-3,TRBV11-2,TGTGCCAGCAGCCCCGATGTGGGGGCCGCGGGAAACACCATATATTTT,CASSPDVGAAGNTIYF
-,TRBD1,TRBJ1-2,TRBV13,TGTGCCAGCAGCTTAGTCCCTGGGACAGATGGCTACACCTTC,CASSLVPGTDGYTF
-,TRBD1,TRBJ2-7,TRBV25-1,TGTGCCAGCAGTAGGCCGGGACAGGGTTCCTACGAGCAGTACTTC,CASSRPGQGSYEQYF
-,-,TRBJ2-2,TRBV6-5,TGTGCCAGCAGTTACTACTCCCCGACAGCCGGGGAGCTGTTTTTT,CASSYYSPTAGELFF
once,-,TRBJ2-6,TRBV5-6,TGTGCCAGCGGTAAACAGCCCTCTGGGGCCAACGTCCTGACTTTC,CASGKQPSGANVLTF
-,TRBD2,TRBJ2-1,TRBV4-3,TGCGCCAGCAGCAACCCCGGGACTAGCGGGAGAGGTGAGCAGTTCTTC,CASSNPGTSGRGEQFF
once,-,TRBJ2-3,TRBV30,TGTGCCTGGACCCCAGGGGCGCACACAGATACGCAGTATTTT,CAWTPGAHTDTQYF
-,TRBD1,TRBJ1-4,TRBV11-3,TGTGCCAGCAGCTTCGGGAGGGACAGCCGAAATGAAAAACTGTTTTTT,CASSFGRDSRNEKLFF
-,TRBD1,TRBJ2-5,TRBV7-2,TGTGCCAGCAGCCGCTTTGGGACAGGCGAGGAGACCCAGTACTTC,CASSRFGTGEETQYF
once,-,TRBJ2-3,TRBV14,TGTGCCAGCAGCCAAGCCTCGGGACTCCTAAGCACAGATACGCAGTATTTT,CASSQASGLLSTDTQYF
-,-,TRBJ2-5,TRBV12-5,TGTGCTAGTGGTTTGGTACGGCGGTCGGGGCAAGAGACCCAGTACTTC,CASGLVRRSGQETQYF
-,-,TRBJ2-5,TRBV27,TGTGCCAGCGGGACTAGGGGGCCAGAGACCCAGTACTTC,CASGTRGPETQYF